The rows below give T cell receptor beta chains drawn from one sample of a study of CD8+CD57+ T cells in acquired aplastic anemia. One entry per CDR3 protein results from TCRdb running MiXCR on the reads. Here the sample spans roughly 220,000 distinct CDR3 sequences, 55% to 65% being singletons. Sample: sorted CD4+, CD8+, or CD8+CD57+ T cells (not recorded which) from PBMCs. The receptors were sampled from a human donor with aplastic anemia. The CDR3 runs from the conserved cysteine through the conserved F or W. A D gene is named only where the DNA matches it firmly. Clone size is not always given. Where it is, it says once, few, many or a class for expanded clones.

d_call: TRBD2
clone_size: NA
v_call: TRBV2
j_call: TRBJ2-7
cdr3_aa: CASSGTSGVYEQYF
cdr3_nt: TGTGCCAGCAGCGGGACTAGCGGGGTCTACGAGCAGTACTTC

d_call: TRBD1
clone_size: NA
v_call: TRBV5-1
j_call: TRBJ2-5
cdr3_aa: CASSSTQGLTETQYF
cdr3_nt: TGCGCCAGCAGCTCTACACAGGGGCTCACAGAGACCCAGTACTTC

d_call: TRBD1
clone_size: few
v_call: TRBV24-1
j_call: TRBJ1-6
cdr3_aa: CATSRDRNSPLHF
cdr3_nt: TGTGCCACCAGTCGGGACAGAAATTCACCCCTCCACTTT

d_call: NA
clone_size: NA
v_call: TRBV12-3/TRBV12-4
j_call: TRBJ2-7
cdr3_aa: CASSSQTYEQYF
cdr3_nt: TGTGCCAGCAGCAGCCAAACCTACGAGCAGTACTTC

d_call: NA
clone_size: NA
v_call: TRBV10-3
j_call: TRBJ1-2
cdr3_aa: CAIRDDQALAPYGYTF
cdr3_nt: TGTGCCATCAGGGACGATCAAGCTTTAGCTCCGTATGGCTACACCTTC

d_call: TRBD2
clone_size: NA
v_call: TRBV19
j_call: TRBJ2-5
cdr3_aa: CASSIGGGETQYF
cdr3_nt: TGTGCCAGTAGTATAGGCGGGGGTGAGACCCAGTACTTC

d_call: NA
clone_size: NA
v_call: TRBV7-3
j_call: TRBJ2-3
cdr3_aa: CASSYTDTQYF
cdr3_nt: TGTGCCAGCAGCTACACAGATACGCAGTATTTT

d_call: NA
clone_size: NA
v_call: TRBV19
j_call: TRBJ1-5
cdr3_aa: CASSIMGPQPQHF
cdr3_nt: TGTGCCAGTAGTATAATGGGTCCTCAGCCCCAGCATTTT

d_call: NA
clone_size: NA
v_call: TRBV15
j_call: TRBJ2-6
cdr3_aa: CATSRDGGANILTF
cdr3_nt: TGTGCCACCAGCAGAGACGGAGGGGCCAACATCCTGACTTTC

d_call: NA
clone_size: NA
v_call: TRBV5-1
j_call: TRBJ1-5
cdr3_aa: CASSLNGGNQPQHF
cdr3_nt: TGCGCCAGCAGCTTGAACGGTGGCAATCAGCCCCAGCATTTT

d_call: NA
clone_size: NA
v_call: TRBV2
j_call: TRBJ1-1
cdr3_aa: CASLPGQDTEAFF
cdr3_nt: TGTGCCAGCTTACCAGGACAAGACACTGAAGCTTTCTTT

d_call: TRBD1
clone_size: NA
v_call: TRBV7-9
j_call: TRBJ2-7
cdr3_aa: CASSSGQHYEQYF
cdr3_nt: TGTGCCAGCAGCTCGGGACAGCACTACGAGCAGTACTTC

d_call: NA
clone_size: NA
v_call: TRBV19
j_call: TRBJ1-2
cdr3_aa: CASSIIRGSYGYTF
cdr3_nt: TGTGCCAGTAGTATAATACGAGGCAGCTATGGCTACACCTTC

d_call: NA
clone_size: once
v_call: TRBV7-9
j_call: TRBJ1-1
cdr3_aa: CASSPILRTANTEAFF
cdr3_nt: TGTGCCAGCAGCCCAATTTTACGGACAGCTAACACTGAAGCTTTCTTT

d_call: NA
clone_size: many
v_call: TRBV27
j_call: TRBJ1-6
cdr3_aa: CASSWGGSYNSPLHF
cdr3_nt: TGTGCCAGCAGTTGGGGAGGCTCCTATAATTCACCCCTCCACTTT

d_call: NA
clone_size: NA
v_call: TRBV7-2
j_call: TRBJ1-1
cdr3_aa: CASSLNSGTEAFF
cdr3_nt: TGTGCCAGCAGCCTAAACTCCGGAACTGAAGCTTTCTTT

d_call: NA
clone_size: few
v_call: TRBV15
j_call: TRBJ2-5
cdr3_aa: CATSRDRGETQYF
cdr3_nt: TGTGCCACCAGCAGAGACCGGGGTGAGACCCAGTACTTC

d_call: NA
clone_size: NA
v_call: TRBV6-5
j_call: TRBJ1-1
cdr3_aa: CAHGRGEAFF
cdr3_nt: TGTGCTCATGGCCGGGGTGAAGCTTTCTTT

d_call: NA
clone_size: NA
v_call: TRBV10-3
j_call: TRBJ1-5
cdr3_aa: CAISEGAVGNQPQHF
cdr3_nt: TGTGCCATCAGTGAGGGGGCGGTCGGAAATCAGCCCCAGCATTTT

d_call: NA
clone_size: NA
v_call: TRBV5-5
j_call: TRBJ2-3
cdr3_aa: CASSLGLGDTQYF
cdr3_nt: TGTGCCAGCAGCTTAGGCCTCGGAGATACGCAGTATTTT

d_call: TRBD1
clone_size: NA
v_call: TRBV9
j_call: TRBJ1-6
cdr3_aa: CASSFGQGGHSPLHF
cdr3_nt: TGTGCCAGCAGCTTTGGACAGGGGGGGCATTCACCCCTCCACTTT

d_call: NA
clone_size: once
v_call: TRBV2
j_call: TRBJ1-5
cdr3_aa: CASTRAREYQPQHF
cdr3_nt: TGTGCCAGCACACGGGCCCGAGAGTATCAGCCCCAGCATTTT

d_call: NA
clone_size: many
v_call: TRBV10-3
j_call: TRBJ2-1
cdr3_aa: CAISGGLEGEQFF
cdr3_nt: TGTGCCATCAGTGGAGGTCTAGAGGGTGAGCAGTTCTTC

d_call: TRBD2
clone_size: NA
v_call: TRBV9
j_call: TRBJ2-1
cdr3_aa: CASRPGGNEQFF
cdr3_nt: TGTGCCAGCAGACCGGGGGGGAATGAGCAGTTCTTC

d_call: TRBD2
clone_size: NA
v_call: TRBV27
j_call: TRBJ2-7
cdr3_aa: CASSHSGTGGEQYF
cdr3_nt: TGTGCCAGCAGTCATAGCGGGACCGGCGGTGAGCAGTACTTC

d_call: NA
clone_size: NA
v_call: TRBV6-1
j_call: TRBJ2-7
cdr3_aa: CASSEEGTSYEQYF
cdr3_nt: TGTGCCAGCAGTGAGGAAGGGACTTCCTACGAGCAGTACTTC

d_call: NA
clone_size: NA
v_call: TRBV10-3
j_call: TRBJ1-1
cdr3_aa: CAIGPGTHTEAFF
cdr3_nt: TGTGCCATCGGTCCCGGGACCCACACTGAAGCTTTCTTT

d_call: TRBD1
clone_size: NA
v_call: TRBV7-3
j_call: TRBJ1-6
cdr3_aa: CASSPGTGSGSPLHF
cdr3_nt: TGTGCCAGCAGCCCCGGGACAGGGTCCGGTTCACCCCTCCACTTT

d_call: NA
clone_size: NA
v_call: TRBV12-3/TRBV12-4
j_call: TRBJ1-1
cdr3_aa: CASSFGTPSEAFF
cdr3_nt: TGTGCCAGCAGTTTCGGGACACCTTCTGAAGCTTTCTTT

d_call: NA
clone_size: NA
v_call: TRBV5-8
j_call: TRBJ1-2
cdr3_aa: CASSFDYGYTF
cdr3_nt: TGTGCCAGCAGCTTTGACTATGGCTACACCTTC

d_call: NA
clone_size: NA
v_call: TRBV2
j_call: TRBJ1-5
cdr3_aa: CASSDSEGSNQPQHF
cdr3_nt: TGTGCCAGCAGCGACAGTGAGGGGAGCAATCAGCCCCAGCATTTT

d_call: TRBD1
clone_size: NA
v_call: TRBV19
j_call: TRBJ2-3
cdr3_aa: CATKTGASTDTQYF
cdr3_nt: TGTGCCACCAAAACAGGGGCTAGCACAGATACGCAGTATTTT

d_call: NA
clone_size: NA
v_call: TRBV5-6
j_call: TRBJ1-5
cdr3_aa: CASSFGRDGQPQHF
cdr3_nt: TGTGCCAGCAGCTTTGGCAGGGACGGTCAGCCTCAGCATTTT

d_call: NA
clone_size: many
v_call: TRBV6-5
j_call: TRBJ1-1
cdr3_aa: CASRTLGAVLSGAFF
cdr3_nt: TGTGCCAGCAGAACGTTGGGGGCGGTCTTGAGTGGAGCTTTCTTT

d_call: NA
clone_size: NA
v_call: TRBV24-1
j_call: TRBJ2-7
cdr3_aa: CATSEVGSYEQYF
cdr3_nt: TGTGCCACCAGTGAGGTCGGGTCCTACGAGCAGTACTTC

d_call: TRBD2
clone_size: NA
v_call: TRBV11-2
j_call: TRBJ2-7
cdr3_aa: CASSPQVWAGDYEQYF
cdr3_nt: TGTGCCAGCAGCCCCCAGGTATGGGCGGGAGATTACGAGCAGTACTTC

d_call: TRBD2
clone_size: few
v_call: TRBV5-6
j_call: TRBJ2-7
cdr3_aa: CASSSPGGVGEQYF
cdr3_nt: TGTGCCAGCAGCTCCCCGGGAGGAGTGGGCGAGCAGTACTTC

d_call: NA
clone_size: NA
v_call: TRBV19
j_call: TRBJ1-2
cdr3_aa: CATSDAPYGYTF
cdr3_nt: TGTGCCACCTCGGACGCACCATATGGCTACACCTTC

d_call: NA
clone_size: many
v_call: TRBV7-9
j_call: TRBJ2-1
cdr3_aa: CASSLVVNEQFF
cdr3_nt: TGTGCCAGCAGCTTAGTCGTGAATGAGCAGTTCTTC

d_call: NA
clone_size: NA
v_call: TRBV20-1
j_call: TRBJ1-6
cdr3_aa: CSASYLSNRNSPLHF
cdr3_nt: TGCAGTGCTAGTTATCTGTCGAACCGTAATTCACCCCTCCACTTT

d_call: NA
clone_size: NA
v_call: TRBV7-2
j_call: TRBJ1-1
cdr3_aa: CASSSQVNTEAFF
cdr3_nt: TGTGCCAGCAGCTCACAGGTTAACACTGAAGCTTTCTTT

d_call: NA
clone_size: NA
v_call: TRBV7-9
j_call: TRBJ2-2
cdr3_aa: CASSSLITGELFF
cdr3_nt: TGTGCCAGCAGCTCATTAATTACCGGGGAGCTGTTTTTT

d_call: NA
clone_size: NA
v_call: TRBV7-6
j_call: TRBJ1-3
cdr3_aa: CASSPNPFSGNTIYF
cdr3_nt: TGTGCCAGCAGCCCAAACCCCTTCTCTGGAAACACCATATATTTT

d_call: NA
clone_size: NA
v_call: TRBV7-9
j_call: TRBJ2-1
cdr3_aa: CASSLTPGHYSYNEQFF
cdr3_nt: TGTGCCAGCAGCTTAACCCCGGGACACTACTCCTACAATGAGCAGTTCTTC

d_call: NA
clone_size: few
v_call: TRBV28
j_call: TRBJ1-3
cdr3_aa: CASSTLRMPGNTIYF
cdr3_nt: TGTGCCAGCAGTACGCTCAGGATGCCTGGAAACACCATATATTTT

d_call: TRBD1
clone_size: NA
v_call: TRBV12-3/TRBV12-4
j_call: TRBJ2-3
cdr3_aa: CASSRQGTSDTQYF
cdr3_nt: TGTGCCAGCAGTCGACAGGGGACATCAGATACGCAGTATTTT

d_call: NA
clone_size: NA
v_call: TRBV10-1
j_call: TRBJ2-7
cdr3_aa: CASSESAAYEQYF
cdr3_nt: TGCGCCAGCAGTGAGTCGGCAGCCTACGAGCAGTACTTC

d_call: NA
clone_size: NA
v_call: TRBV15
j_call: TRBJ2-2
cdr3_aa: CATSRDIGDSGGELFF
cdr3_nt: TGTGCCACCAGCAGAGATATCGGGGATAGTGGCGGGGAGCTGTTTTTT

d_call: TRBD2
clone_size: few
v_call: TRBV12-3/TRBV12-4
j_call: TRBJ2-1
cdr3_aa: CASSFGTSGSFEQFF
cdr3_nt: TGTGCCAGCAGTTTTGGGACTAGCGGTAGTTTTGAGCAGTTCTTC

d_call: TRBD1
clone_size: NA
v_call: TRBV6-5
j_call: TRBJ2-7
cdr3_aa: CASRGQYEQYF
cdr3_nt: TGTGCCAGCAGGGGACAGTACGAGCAGTACTTC

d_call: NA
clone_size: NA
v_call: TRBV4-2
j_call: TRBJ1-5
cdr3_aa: CASSQVRGGGSPQHF
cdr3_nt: TGTGCCAGCAGCCAGGTCCGGGGAGGGGGGTCACCCCAGCATTTT

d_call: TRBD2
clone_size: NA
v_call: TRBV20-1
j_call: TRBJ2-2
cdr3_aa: CSARGTSGGAGWTGELFF
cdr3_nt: TGCAGTGCTAGGGGGACTAGCGGGGGGGCCGGTTGGACCGGGGAGCTGTTTTTT

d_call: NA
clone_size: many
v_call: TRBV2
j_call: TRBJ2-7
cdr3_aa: CASSGDSYEQYF
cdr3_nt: TGTGCCAGCAGCGGAGACAGCTACGAGCAGTACTTC

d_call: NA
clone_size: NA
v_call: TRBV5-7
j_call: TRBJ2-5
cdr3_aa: CASSLAYAQGRESELKETQYF
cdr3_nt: TGTGCCAGCAGCTTGGCCTACGCGCAGGGGCGAGAGTCCGAACTTAAAGAGACCCAGTACTTC

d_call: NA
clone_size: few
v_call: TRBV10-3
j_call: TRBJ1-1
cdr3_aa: CAISRENTEAFF
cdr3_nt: TGTGCCATCTCTAGAGAGAACACTGAAGCTTTCTTT

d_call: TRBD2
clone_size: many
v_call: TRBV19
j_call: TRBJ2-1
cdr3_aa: CASSIAGGRYNEQFF
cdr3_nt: TGTGCCAGTAGTATTGCGGGGGGTAGGTACAATGAGCAGTTCTTC

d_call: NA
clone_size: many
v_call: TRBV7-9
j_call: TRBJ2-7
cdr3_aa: CASSFSYEQYF
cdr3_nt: TGTGCCAGCAGTTTTAGCTACGAGCAGTACTTC

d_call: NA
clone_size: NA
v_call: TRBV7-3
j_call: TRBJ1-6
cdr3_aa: CASSPTGLNYNSPLRF
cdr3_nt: TGTGCCAGCAGCCCGACCGGGCTAAACTATAATTCACCCCTCCGCTTT

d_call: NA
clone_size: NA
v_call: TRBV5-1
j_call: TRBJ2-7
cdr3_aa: CASIRSYEQYF
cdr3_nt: TGCGCCAGCATACGGTCCTACGAGCAGTACTTC

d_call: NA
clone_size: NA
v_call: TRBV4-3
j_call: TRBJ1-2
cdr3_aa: CASTHLVRVNYGYTF
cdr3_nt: TGCGCCAGCACCCATCTGGTCAGGGTAAACTATGGCTACACCTTC